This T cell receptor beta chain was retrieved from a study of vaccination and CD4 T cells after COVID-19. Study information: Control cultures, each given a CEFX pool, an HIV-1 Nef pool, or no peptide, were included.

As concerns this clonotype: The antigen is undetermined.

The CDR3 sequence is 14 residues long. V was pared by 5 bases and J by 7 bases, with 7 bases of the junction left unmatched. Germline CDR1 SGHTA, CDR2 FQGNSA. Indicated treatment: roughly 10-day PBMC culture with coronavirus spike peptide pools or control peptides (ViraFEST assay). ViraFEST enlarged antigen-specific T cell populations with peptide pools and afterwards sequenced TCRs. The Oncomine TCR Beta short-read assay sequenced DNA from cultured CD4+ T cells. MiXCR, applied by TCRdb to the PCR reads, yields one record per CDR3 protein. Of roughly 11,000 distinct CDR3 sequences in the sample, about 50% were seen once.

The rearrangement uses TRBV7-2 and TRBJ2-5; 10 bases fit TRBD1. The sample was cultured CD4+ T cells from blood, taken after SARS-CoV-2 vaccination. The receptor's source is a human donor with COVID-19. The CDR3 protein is CASSPGTGELTQYF. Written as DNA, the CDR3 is TGTGCCAGCAGCCCCGGGACAGGGGAGTTGACCCAGTACTTC.